These 21 T cell receptor beta chains originate from one sample sequenced in a study of T-cell memory formation after mild COVID-19. TCRdb independently ran MiXCR on the 5' RACE reads; one entry per CDR3 protein. Of about 110,000 distinct CDR3 sequences listed, about an eighth are singletons. The sequenced sample consisted of PBMCs or a T cell subset sorted from them (not recorded which). These receptors were obtained from an adult woman who had mild COVID-19 (a few samples of this study predate the infection). Cell type and time point are not known.

In this sample, this clonotype turned up a few times. This sequence joins TRBV27 and TRBJ2-1; D remains ambiguous. The length of the CDR3 is 15 residues. Trimming stripped 5 bases from V and 6 bases from J, with 17 bases between. CDR1 is MNHEY and CDR2 is SMNVEV in the germline V gene (reference sequence). The CDR3 DNA sequence: TGTGCCAGCAGTGCCATACCTACTTGGGCCAATGAGCAGTTCTTC. This encodes CASSAIPTWANEQFF.

This clonotype appeared a few times. J is TRBJ2-6 and V is TRBV15; D gene unclear. V was shortened by 3 bases and J by 1 base, with 7 bases between the two germline ends. This CDR3 is built from 15 residues. Per the germline V gene, CDR1 is LNHNV and CDR2 is YYDKDF (reference sequence). In nucleotides, the CDR3 is TGTGCCACCAGCAGGGCGACATCTGGGGCCAACGTCCTGACTTTC. It is translated as CATSRATSGANVLTF.

This chain uses TRBV7-8 with TRBJ1-2; 8 bases are a match to TRBD1. Germline CDR1 SGHVS, CDR2 FQNEAQ. J lost 1 base, V lost 5 bases, and 9 bases had no gene match. This CDR3 has 16 amino acids. The CDR3 DNA sequence: TGTGCCAGCAGCCCTATCGGACAGGGACTTAACTATGGCTACACCTTC. Protein: CASSPIGQGLNYGYTF.

The V gene is TRBV20-1, the J gene TRBJ2-7, with 9 bases matching TRBD1. CDR1 is DFQATT and CDR2 is SNEGSKA in the germline V gene (reference sequence). This CDR3 is 13 amino acids long. The junction had 8 bases not matched to a gene; V was cut back by 5 bases and J by 6 bases. CDR3 loop: CSASPGTGIEQYF. The CDR3 DNA follows: TGCAGTGCTTCCCCCGGGACAGGGATCGAGCAGTACTTC.

This clonotype was seen only a few times. The CDR3 sequence is CASRSSSYNEQFF. The CDR3 region has the DNA TGTGCCAGCAGGTCATCCTCCTACAATGAGCAGTTCTTC. The V and J genes are TRBV9 and TRBJ2-1; the D is unclear. CDR1 is SGDLS, CDR2 YYNGEE, per germline. CDR3 length: 13 residues. Trimming removed 5 bases from V and 0 bases from J, with 6 bases in between.

This clonotype appeared a few times. This chain connects TRBV24-1 to TRBJ1-2; 8 nucleotides agree with TRBD1. V lost 9 bases to trimming and J lost 8 bases; unmatched junction nucleotides: 13. The germline V gene encodes CDR1 KGHDR and CDR2 SFDVKD. There are 14 residues in the CDR3. DNA of the CDR3: TGTGCCACCGAATCCTCGACAGGGGAATACGGCTACACCTTC. It encodes CATESSTGEYGYTF.

This clonotype was picked up many times. Here the CDR3 reads CASSFRQETQYF. CDR3 sequence (DNA): TGTGCCAGCAGTTTCCGGCAAGAGACCCAGTACTTC. This chain joins TRBV12-3 or TRBV12-4 and TRBJ2-5; the D is unclear. CDR3 size: 12 residues. Trimming left V 3 bases short and J 2 bases short, with 4 bases between.

This clonotype appeared a few times. The chain uses TRBV7-6 and TRBJ2-7; TRBD1 aligns across 7 bases. V lost 3 bases, J lost 4 bases, and 9 bases stayed unmatched. The CDR3 length is 15 residues. CDR1 SGHVS and CDR2 FNYEAQ come from the germline V gene. CDR3 loop: CASSLTRDREYEQYF. CDR3 nucleotides: TGTGCCAGCAGCTTGACCCGAGACAGGGAATACGAGCAGTACTTC. The full variable domain, rest sourced from reference TRBV7-6 and TRBJ2-7, is GAGVSQSPRYKVTKRGQDVALRCDPISGHVSLYWYRQALGQGPEFLTYFNYEAQQDKSGLPNDRFSAERPEGSISTLTIQRTEQRDSAMYRCASSLTRDREYEQYFGPGTRLTVT.

This clonotype has just a few counts. The chain links TRBV27 to TRBJ1-1, with a weak D call TRBD1 (5 bases). Germline V CDR1 and CDR2: MNHEY, SMNVEV (reference sequence). This CDR3 contains 12 residues. The V end lost 6 bases, the J end lost 1 base, and 6 bases lay between the germline ends. The CDR3 sequence: CASRGANTEAFF. The CDR3 nucleotides read TGTGCCAGCAGAGGGGCGAACACTGAAGCTTTCTTT.

The rearrangement links TRBV24-1 to TRBJ2-2, with TRBD1 identical over 9 bases. After removal of 4 bases from V and 7 bases from J, the junction contained 12 bases not matched to a gene. The germline V gene encodes CDR1 KGHDR and CDR2 SFDVKD. The CDR3 length is 17 residues. In DNA form, the CDR3 reads TGTGCCACCAGTGAACATTACGGACAGGGGTTCGTCGGGGAGCTGTTTTTT. This gives the protein CATSEHYGQGFVGELFF.

This clonotype was seen only a few times. The V gene is TRBV4-3, the J gene TRBJ2-1, with 8 bases matching TRBD1. Germline V gene sequence: CDR1 LGHNA, CDR2 YSLEER. The V gene end was trimmed by 4 bases and the J gene end by 2 bases; junction bases not matched to a gene: 1. CDR3 length equals 14 residues. This chain's CDR3 is CASSPQGAYNEQFF. The CDR3 region has the DNA TGCGCCAGCAGCCCACAGGGGGCCTACAATGAGCAGTTCTTC.

This clonotype appeared many times. The chain couples TRBV5-1 to TRBJ2-7; TRBD1 matches 7 bases. The CDR3 runs 16 residues. V trimming: 4 bases; J trimming: 6 bases; junction bases outside the gene matches: 16. Germline-derived CDR1 and CDR2 are SGHRS and YFSETQ. This CDR3 is CASSPKLKTGLVEQYF. The CDR3 region has the DNA TGCGCCAGCAGCCCTAAACTGAAGACAGGGTTGGTCGAGCAGTACTTC.

This clonotype was counted a few times. The rearrangement links TRBV20-1 to TRBJ2-7; 14 positions agree with TRBD2. This CDR3 spans 20 amino acids. Germline V gene lookup returns CDR1 DFQATT and CDR2 SNEGSKA (reference sequence). V lost 0 bases and J lost 2; bases outside the gene matches: 15. Here the CDR3 DNA reads TGCAGTGCTAGAGATCAGAGCGGGACTAGCGGGGGACCCTACCCCTACGAGCAGTACTTC. Translating it yields CSARDQSGTSGGPYPYEQYF.

This clonotype was observed a handful of times. This CDR3 is CASSSGVAGLPAGELFF. The CDR3 DNA reads TGTGCCAGCAGCTCGGGGGTAGCGGGACTACCGGCCGGGGAGCTGTTTTTT. The J gene is TRBJ2-2, the V gene TRBV5-6, with 8 bases fitting TRBD2. Germline values: CDR1 SGHDT, CDR2 YYEEEE. V shed 3 bases, J shed 6 bases, and the junction held 13 bases outside the gene matches. CDR3 length: 17 amino acids.

This sequence joins TRBV29-1 and TRBJ2-2; D ambiguous. This CDR3 spans 13 amino acids. Germline V gene sequence: CDR1 SQVTM, CDR2 ANQGSEA. V was shortened by 8 bases and J by 0 bases, with 10 bases between the two germline ends. The CDR3 spells CSMKSANTGELFF. CDR3 nucleotides: TGCAGCATGAAGTCGGCGAACACCGGGGAGCTGTTTTTT.

V usage is TRBV11-2 and J usage is TRBJ1-4; no clear D gene. CDR1 and CDR2 from the germline V gene are SGHAT and FQNNGV. The length of the CDR3 is 13 residues. The V and J ends lost 5 bases and 5 bases respectively, with 9 bases between them. The CDR3 loop reads CASSPILNEKLFF. CDR3 DNA sequence: TGTGCCAGCAGCCCAATCCTAAATGAAAAACTGTTTTTT.

The chain links TRBV9 to TRBJ1-2, with D hard to call. V was clipped by 1 base and J by 0 bases, with 4 bases between them. CDR1 is SGDLS and CDR2 is YYNGEE in the germline V gene. This CDR3 has 13 amino acids. In DNA, the CDR3 is TGTGCCAGCAGCGTAACATCTAACTATGGCTACACCTTC. It translates to CASSVTSNYGYTF.

Remarks on this clonotype: Just one base apart from a much larger clone, this may be a read error. CDR3 coding DNA: TGCGCCAGCAGCCAAGATGACTTCTCCTACGAGCAGTACTTC. Translating gives CASSQDDFSYEQYF. The gene calls are TRBV4-1 and TRBJ2-7; no firm D call. V was shortened by 0 bases and J by 0 bases, with 6 bases between the two germline ends. The CDR3 spans 14 residues. Germline CDR1 and CDR2: MGHRA and YSYEKL.

This clonotype was picked up many times. The rearrangement links TRBV20-1 to TRBJ2-2, with 8 bases identical to TRBD2. The length of the CDR3 is 16 residues. V lost 1 base, J lost 0 bases, and 4 bases stayed unmatched. CDR1 DFQATT and CDR2 SNEGSKA come from the germline V gene (reference sequence). CDR3 in amino acids: CSARGLANANTGELFF. CDR3 DNA sequence: TGCAGTGCTAGAGGACTAGCGAACGCGAACACCGGGGAGCTGTTTTTT.

V is TRBV7-6 and J is TRBJ2-1; 10 bases agree with TRBD1. With V trimmed by 4 bases and J by 5 bases, 2 bases remained unmatched. The CDR3 is 14 residues long. CDR1 and CDR2 (germline): SGHVS, FNYEAQ. The CDR3 nucleotides are TGTGCCAGCAGCTCCGGGACAGGGGACAATGAGCAGTTCTTC. Protein product: CASSSGTGDNEQFF.

This clonotype was seen repeatedly, ten times or more. This chain uses TRBV12-3 or TRBV12-4 with TRBJ1-1; TRBD1 is a possible D gene (5 bases). V lost 6 bases to trimming and J lost 3 bases, with 11 bases between them. The CDR3 consists of 13 residues. CDR3 region: CASSPLGDTEAFF. CDR3 coding DNA: TGTGCCAGCAGCCCTTTAGGGGACACTGAAGCTTTCTTT.